This T cell receptor beta chain was captured in a study of shared clonotypes between healthy human individuals. Looking at the study overall: Donors had three CD4 naive, three CD4 memory, two CD8 naive and one CD8 memory plate apiece.

Trimming removed 5 bases at V and 6 bases at J, with 17 bases between. The CDR3 consists of 14 residues. Looked up from germline, CDR1 is SEHNR and CDR2 is FQNEAQ (reference sequence). Some clones are missing from TCRdb's copy, which holds only in-frame ones; the method was immunoSEQ multiplex PCR. The table has approximately 590,000 clones, roughly 95% seen once. The naive CD8 subset, CD45RO-negative cells positively selected for CCR7, excluded terminally differentiated effector memory CD45RA+ cells. The donor population consisted of healthy HIV-negative adults with no recent acute infections or vaccinations.

The chain is built from TRBV7-9 and TRBJ2-7; D might be TRBD1 or TRBD2, each matching 5 bases. The clonotype was recovered from a woman aged 25 to 39 in good health. Sequenced material: naive CD8+ T cells sorted from blood. The CDR3 bases are TGTGCCAGCAGCCCGTACGTTGGGGGAAGCGAGCAGTACTTC. Translating it yields CASSPYVGGSEQYF.